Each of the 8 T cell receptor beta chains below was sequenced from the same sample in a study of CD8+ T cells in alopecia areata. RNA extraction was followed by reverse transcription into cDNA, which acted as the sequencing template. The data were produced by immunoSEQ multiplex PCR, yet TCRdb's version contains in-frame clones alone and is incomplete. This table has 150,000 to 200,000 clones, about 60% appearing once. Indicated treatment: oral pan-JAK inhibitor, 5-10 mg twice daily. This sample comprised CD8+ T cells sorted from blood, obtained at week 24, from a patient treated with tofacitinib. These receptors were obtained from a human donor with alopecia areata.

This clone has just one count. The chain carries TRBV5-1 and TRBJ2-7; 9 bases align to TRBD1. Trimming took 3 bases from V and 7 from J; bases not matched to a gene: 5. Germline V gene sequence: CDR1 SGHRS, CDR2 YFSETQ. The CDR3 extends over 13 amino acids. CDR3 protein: CASSWTGTGEQYF. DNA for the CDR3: TGCGCCAGCAGCTGGACCGGGACAGGGGAGCAGTACTTC. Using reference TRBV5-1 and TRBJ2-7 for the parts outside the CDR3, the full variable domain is KAGVTQTPRYLIKTRGQQVTLSCSPISGHRSVSWYQQTPGQGLQFLFEYFSETQRNKGNFPGRFSGRQFSNSRSEMNVSTLELGDSALYLCASSWTGTGEQYFGPGTRLTVT.

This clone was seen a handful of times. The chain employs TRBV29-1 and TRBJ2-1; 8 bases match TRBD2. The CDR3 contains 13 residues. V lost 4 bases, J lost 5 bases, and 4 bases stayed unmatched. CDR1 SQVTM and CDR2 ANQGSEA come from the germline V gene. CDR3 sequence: CSVAGGRDNEQFF. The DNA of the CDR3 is TGCAGCGTTGCGGGGGGGCGGGACAATGAGCAGTTCTTC.

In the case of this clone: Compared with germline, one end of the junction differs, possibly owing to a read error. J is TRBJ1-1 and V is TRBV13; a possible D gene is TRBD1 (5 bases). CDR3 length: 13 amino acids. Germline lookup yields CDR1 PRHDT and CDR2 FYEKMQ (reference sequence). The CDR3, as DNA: TGTGCCAGCAGCTCGGGGAGGGGCACTGAAGCTTCCTTT. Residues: CASSSGRGTEASF.

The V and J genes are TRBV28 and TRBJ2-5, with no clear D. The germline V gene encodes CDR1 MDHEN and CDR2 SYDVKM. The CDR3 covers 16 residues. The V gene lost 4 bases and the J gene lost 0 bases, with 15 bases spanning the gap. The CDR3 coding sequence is TGTGCCAGCAGTTACCCCTCCGCGCAGTACCAAGAGACCCAGTACTTC. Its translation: CASSYPSAQYQETQYF.

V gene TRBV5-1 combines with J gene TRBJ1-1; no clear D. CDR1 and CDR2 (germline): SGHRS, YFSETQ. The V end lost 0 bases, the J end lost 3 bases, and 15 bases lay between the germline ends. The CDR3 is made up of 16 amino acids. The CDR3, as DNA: TGCGCCAGCAGCTTGGATGCAGCCCGAACTGACACTGAAGCTTTCTTT. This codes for CASSLDAARTDTEAFF.

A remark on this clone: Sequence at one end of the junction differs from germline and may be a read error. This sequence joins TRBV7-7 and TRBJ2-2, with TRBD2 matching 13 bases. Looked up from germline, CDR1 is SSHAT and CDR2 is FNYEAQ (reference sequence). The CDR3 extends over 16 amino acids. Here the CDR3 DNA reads TGTGCTAGCAGCCATGGGGGACTAGCGGGAACCGGGGAGCTGTTTTTT. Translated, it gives CASSHGGLAGTGELFF.

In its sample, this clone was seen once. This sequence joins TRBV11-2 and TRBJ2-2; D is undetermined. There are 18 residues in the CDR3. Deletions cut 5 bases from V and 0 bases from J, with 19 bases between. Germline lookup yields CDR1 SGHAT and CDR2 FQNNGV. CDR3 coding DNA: TGTGCCAGCAGCCTCAGTCAGTTCAGCCACTCGAACACCGGGGAGCTGTTTTTT. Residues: CASSLSQFSHSNTGELFF.

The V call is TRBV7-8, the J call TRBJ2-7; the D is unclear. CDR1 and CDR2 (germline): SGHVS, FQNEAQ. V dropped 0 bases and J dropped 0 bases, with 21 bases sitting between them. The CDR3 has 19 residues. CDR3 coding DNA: TGTGCCAGCAGCTTAGCCATCGGAAGTCGGCTATTATTCTCCTACGAGCAGTACTTC. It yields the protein CASSLAIGSRLLFSYEQYF.